The next 5 T cell receptor beta chains were all read from a single sample in a study of OX40 agonist ivuxolimab in advanced cancers. Only in-frame clones appear in the TCRdb table, and some are missing; sequencing was by immunoSEQ multiplex PCR. The table lists 15,000 to 25,000 clones, roughly 71% of them singletons. The material sequenced was CD4+ or CD8+ T cells sorted from blood, taken in a trial of the OX40 agonist ivuxolimab. Receptor source: an adult with an advanced solid tumor such as melanoma, head and neck, liver or kidney cancer.

This clone is classed as medium-sized (0.01 to 0.1%). The V gene is TRBV7-9, the J gene TRBJ2-5; D ambiguous. Deletions cut 2 bases from V and 2 bases from J, with 6 bases between. The CDR3 spans 13 residues. CDR1 and CDR2 (germline): SEHNR, FQNEAQ (reference sequence). As DNA, the CDR3 is TGTGCCAGCAGCTTAAGCCTTCAAGAGACCCAGTACTTC. This encodes CASSLSLQETQYF.

The chain uses TRBV9 and TRBJ2-2; 8 bases fit TRBD2. The CDR3 consists of 17 residues. V shed 3 bases, J shed 0 bases, and the junction held 7 bases outside the gene matches. CDR1 and CDR2 from the germline V gene are SGDLS and YYNGEE. The CDR3 loop is CASSGRGGRPNTGELFF. The CDR3 DNA follows: TGTGCCAGCAGCGGTCGGGGCGGGAGGCCGAACACCGGGGAGCTGTTTTTT. Combining the CDR3 with reference TRBV9 and TRBJ2-2 gives the whole variable domain DSGVTQTPKHLITATGQRVTLRCSPRSGDLSVYWYQQSLDQGLQFLIQYYNGEERAKGNILERFSAQQFPDLHSELNLSSLELGDSALYFCASSGRGGRPNTGELFFGEGSRLTVL.

This chain joins TRBV5-6 and TRBJ1-5; the D gene is possibly TRBD1 (5 bases). CDR1 is SGHDT and CDR2 is YYEEEE in the germline V gene. The CDR3 totals 14 residues. The V end was cut by 1 base, the J end by 6 bases, with 11 bases between. The CDR3: CASSLPGAGQPQHF. The DNA for the CDR3 is TGTGCCAGCAGCTTGCCCGGGGCAGGTCAGCCCCAGCATTTT.

The V call is TRBV30, the J call TRBJ1-2; D is perhaps TRBD1 (6 bases). CDR3 length: 14 amino acids. Between the trimmed V and J ends, which lost 0 bases and 7 bases, there was a span of 15 bases. CDR1 is GTSNPN and CDR2 is SVGIG in the germline V gene (reference sequence). CDR3: CAWSVPQGGSGYTF. The CDR3 DNA follows: TGTGCCTGGAGTGTACCACAGGGAGGTAGTGGCTACACCTTC.

The CDR3 spells CASTRTGGTDTQYF. CDR3 nucleotide sequence: TGTGCCAGCACCCGGACAGGCGGCACAGATACGCAGTATTTT. The chain couples TRBV28 to TRBJ2-3, with 7 nucleotides matching TRBD1. This CDR3 has 14 residues. The germline CDR1 and CDR2 sequences are MDHEN and SYDVKM. Trimming cost V 7 bases and J 1 base; bases outside gene matches: 5.